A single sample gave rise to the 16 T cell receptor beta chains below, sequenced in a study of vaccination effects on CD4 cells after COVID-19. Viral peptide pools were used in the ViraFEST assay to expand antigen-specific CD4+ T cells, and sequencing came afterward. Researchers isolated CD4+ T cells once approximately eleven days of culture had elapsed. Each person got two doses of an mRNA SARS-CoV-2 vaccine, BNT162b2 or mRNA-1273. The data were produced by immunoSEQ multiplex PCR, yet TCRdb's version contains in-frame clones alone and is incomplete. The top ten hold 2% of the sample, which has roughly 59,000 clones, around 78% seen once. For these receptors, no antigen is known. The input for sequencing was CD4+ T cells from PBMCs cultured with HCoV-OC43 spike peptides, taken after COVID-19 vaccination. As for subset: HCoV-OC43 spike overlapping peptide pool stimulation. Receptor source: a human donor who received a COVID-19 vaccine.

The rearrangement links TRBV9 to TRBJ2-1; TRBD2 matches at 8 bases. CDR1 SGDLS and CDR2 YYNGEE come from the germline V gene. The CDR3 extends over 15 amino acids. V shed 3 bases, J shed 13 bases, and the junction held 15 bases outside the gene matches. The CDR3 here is CASSDRGSGARSQFF. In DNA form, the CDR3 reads TGTGCCAGCAGCGATAGAGGTAGCGGGGCAAGGTCCCAGTTCTTC.

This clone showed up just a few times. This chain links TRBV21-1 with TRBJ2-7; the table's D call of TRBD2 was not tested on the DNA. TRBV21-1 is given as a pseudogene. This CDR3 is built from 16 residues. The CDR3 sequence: CASSNLTSGSSYEQYV. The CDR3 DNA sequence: TGTGCCAGCAGCAACCTGACTAGCGGTAGCTCCTACGAGCAGTACGTC.

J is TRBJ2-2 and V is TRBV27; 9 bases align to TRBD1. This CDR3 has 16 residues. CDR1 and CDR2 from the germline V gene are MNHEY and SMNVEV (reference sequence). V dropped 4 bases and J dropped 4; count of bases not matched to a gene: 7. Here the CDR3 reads CASSSYKGQGTGELFF. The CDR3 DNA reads TGTGCCAGCAGTTCATATAAGGGACAGGGCACCGGGGAGCTGTTTTTT.

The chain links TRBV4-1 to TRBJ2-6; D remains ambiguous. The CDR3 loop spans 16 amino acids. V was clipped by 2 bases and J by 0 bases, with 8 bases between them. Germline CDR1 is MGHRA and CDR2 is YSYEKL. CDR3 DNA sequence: TGCGCCAGCAGCCAATCGAAATACTCTGGGGCCAACGTCCTGACTTTC. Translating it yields CASSQSKYSGANVLTF.

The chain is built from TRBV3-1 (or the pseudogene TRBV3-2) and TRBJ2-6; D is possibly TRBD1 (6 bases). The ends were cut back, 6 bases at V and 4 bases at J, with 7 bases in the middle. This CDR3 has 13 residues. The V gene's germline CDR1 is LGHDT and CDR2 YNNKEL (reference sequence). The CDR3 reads CASRRGGANVLTF. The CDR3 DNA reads TGTGCCAGCAGAAGGGGGGGGGCCAACGTCCTGACTTTC.

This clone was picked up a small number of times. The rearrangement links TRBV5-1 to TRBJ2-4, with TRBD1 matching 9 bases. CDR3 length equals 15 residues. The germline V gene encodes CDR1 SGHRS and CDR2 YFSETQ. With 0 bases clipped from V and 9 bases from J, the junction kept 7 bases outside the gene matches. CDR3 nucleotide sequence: TGCGCCAGCAGCTTGGGGGACAGGGACCTTCCCATTCAGTACTTC. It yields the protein CASSLGDRDLPIQYF.

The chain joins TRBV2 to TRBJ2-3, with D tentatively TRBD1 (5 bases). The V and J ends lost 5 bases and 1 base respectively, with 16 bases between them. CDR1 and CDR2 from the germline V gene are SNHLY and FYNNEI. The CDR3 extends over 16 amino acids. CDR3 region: CASSSQGYGGTDTQYF. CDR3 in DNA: TGTGCCAGCAGTTCCCAGGGATACGGAGGCACAGATACGCAGTATTTT.

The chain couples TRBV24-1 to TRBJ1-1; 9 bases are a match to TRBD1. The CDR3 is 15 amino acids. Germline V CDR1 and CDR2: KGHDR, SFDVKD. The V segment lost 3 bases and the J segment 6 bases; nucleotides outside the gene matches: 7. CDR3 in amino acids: CATSDRDRESSEAFF. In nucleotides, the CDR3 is TGTGCCACCAGTGATAGGGACAGGGAGTCATCTGAAGCTTTCTTT.

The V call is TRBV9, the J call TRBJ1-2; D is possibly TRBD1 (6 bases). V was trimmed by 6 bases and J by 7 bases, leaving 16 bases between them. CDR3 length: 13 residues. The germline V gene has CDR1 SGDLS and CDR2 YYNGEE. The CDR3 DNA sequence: TGTGCCAGCAATATACAAGGGGGGTCTGGCTACACCTTC. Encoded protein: CASNIQGGSGYTF. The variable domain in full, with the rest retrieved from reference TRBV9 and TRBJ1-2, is DSGVTQTPKHLITATGQRVTLRCSPRSGDLSVYWYQQSLDQGLQFLIQYYNGEERAKGNILERFSAQQFPDLHSELNLSSLELGDSALYFCASNIQGGSGYTFGSGTRLTVV.

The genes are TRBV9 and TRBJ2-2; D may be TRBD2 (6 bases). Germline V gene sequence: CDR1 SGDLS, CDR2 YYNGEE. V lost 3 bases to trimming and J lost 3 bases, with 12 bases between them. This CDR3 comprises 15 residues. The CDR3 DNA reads TGTGCCAGCAGCGCCCCGGGAGTATACACCGGGGAGCTGTTTTTT. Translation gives CASSAPGVYTGELFF.

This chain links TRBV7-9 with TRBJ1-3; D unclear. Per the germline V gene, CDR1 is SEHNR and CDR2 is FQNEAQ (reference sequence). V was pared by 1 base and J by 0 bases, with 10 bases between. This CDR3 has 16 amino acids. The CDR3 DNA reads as TGTGCCAGCAGCTTAGACGAATTCTACTCTGGAAACACCATATATTTT. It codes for CASSLDEFYSGNTIYF.

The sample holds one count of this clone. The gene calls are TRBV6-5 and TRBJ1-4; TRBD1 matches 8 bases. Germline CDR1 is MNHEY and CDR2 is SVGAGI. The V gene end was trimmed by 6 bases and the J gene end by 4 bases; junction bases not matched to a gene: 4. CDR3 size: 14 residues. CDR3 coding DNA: TGTGCCAGCAGCTCGGGACAGGATAATGAAAAACTGTTTTTT. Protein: CASSSGQDNEKLFF.

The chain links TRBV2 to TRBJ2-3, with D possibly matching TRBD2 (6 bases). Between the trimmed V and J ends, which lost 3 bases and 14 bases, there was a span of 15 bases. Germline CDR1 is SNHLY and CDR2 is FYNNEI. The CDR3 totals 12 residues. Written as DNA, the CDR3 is TGTGCCAGCAGTGAGAGGGACTCCCTTCCGTATTTT. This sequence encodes CASSERDSLPYF.

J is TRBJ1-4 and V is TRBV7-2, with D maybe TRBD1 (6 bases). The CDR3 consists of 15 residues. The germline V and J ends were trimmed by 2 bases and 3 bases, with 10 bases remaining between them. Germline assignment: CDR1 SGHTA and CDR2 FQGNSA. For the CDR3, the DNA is TGTGCCAGCAGCTTACAGGGGAATGCTAATGAAAAACTGTTTTTT. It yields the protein CASSLQGNANEKLFF.

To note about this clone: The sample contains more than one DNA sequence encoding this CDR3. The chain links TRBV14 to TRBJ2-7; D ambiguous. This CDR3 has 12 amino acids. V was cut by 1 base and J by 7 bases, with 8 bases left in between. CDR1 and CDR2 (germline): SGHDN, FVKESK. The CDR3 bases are TGTGCCAGCAGCCAAGGATCGGGTGAGCAGTACGTC. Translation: CASSQGSGEQYV.

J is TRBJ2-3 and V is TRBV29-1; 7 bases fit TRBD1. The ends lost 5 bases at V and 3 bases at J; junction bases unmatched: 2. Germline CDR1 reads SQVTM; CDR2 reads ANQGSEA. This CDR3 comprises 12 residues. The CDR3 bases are TGCAGCGTTCAGACAGGGACAGATACGCAGTATTTT. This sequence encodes CSVQTGTDTQYF.